This T cell receptor beta chain stems from a study of cytomegalovirus exposure and HLA in healthy donors. Regarding the study as a whole: Analyzed later, most CMV-associated TCR beta chains appeared HLA-restricted. In a later analysis, TCR beta V- and J-gene trimming was associated with a missense DCLRE1C variant. Overall, roughly 150 TCR beta chains were annotated as cytomegalovirus-associated.

Notes on this clone: Its antigen is unidentified.

Vbeta (60) and Jbeta (13) primers were used in the PCR. TCRdb's table, derived via immunoSEQ multiplex PCR, lists solely in-frame clones and lacks some. This table has more than 110,000 clones, 60% to 80% appearing once. The sample taken for sequencing was PBMCs. This clonotype was sampled from a woman between 45 and 65 years old in good health and CMV-seronegative.

In DNA form, the CDR3 reads TGTGCCAGCAGCTTACAGGATACGCAGTATTTT. It specifies CASSLQDTQYF. The chain recombines TRBV5-4 with TRBJ2-3; D is undetermined. Germline CDR1 is SGHNT and CDR2 is YYREEE (reference sequence). V lost 2 bases and J lost 6, with 4 bases in between. The CDR3 consists of 11 residues.